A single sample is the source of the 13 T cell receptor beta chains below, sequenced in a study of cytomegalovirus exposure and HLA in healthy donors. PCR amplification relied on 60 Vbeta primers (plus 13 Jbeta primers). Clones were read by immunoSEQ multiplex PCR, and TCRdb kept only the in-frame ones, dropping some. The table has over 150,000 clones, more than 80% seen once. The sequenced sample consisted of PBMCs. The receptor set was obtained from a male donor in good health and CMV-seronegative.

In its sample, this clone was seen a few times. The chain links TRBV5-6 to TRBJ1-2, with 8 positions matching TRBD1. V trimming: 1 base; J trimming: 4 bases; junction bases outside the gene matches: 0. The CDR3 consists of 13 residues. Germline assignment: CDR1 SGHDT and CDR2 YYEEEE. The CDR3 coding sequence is TGTGCCAGCAGCTTGCAGGGGGCCTATGGCTACACCTTC. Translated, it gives CASSLQGAYGYTF.

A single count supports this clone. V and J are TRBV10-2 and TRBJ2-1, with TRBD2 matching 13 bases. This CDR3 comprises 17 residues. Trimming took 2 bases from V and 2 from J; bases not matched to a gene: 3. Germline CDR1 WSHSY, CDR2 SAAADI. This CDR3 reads CASSEGLAGDPYNEQFF. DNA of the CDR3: TGCGCCAGCAGTGAGGGACTAGCGGGAGACCCCTACAATGAGCAGTTCTTC.

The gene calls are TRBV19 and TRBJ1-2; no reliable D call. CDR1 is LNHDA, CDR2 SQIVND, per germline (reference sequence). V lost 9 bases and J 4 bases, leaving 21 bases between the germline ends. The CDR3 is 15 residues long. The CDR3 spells CASAGRSGSIYGYTF. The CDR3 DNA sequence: TGTGCCAGCGCGGGCCGGTCGGGGTCGATCTATGGCTACACCTTC.

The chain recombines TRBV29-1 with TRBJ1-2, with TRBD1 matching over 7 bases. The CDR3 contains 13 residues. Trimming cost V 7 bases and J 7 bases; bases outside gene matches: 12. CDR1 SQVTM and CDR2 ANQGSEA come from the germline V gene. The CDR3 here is CSGTVTGTGGYTF. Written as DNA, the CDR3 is TGCAGCGGGACCGTGACAGGGACGGGTGGCTACACCTTC.

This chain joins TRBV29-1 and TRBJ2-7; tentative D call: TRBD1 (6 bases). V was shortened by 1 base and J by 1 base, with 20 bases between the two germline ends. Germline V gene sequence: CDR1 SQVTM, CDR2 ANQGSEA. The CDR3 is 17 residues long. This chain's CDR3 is CSVEGNFRDKTSYEQYF. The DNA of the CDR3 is TGCAGCGTTGAAGGGAATTTCCGGGACAAAACTTCCTACGAGCAGTACTTC.

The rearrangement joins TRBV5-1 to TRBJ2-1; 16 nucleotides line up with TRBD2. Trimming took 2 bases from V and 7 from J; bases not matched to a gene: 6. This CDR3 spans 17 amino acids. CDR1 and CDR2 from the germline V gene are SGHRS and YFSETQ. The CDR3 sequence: CASSFGTSGRAFNEQFF. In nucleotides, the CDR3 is TGCGCCAGCAGCTTCGGGACTAGCGGGAGGGCGTTTAATGAGCAGTTCTTC.

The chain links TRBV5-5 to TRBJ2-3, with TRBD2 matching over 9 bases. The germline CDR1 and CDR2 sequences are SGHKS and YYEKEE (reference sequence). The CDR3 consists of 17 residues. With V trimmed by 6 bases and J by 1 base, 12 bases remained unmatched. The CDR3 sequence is CASNSPLAGDRTDTQYF. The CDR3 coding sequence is TGTGCCAGCAACTCCCCCTTAGCGGGGGACCGCACAGATACGCAGTATTTT. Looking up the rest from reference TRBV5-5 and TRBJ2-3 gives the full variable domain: DAGVTQSPTHLIKTRGQQVTLRCSPISGHKSVSWYQQVLGQGPQFIFQYYEKEERGRGNFPDRFSARQFPNYSSELNVNALLLGDSALYLCASNSPLAGDRTDTQYFGPGTRLTVL.

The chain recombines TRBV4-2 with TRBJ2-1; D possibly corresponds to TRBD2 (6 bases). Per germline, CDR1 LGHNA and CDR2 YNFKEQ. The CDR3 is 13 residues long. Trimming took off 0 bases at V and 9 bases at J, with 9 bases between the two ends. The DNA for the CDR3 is TGTGCCAGCAGCCAAGAAGAGGGAGGTGAGCAGTTCTTC. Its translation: CASSQEEGGEQFF.

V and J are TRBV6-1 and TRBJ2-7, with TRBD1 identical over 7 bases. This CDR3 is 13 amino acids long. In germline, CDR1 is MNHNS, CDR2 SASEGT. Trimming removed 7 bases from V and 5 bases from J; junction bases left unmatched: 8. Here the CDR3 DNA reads TGTGCCAGCACCATAGACAGGGAAAACGAGCAGTACTTC. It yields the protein CASTIDRENEQYF.

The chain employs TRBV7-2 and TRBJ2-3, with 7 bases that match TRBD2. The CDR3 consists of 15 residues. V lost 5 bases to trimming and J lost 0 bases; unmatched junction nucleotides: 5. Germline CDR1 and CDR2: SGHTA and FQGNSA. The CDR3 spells CASSPSGVSTDTQYF. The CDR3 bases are TGTGCCAGCAGCCCCAGCGGGGTTAGCACAGATACGCAGTATTTT.

In nucleotides, the CDR3 is TGCAGCTCGAAAACCGGGACAGGGGTATTGCAAGAGACCCAGTACTTC. Its protein is CSSKTGTGVLQETQYF. V gene TRBV29-1 combines with J gene TRBJ2-5, with 10 positions matching TRBD1. This CDR3 spans 16 amino acids. V shed 8 bases, J shed 2 bases, and the junction held 14 bases outside the gene matches. The germline gives CDR1 SQVTM, CDR2 ANQGSEA.

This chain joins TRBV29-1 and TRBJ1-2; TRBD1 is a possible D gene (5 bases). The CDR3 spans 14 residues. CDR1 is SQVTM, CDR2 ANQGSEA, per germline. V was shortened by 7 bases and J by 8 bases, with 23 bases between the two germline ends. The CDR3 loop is CSAEDRGHIGGYTF. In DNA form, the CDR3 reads TGCAGCGCCGAGGATAGGGGCCATATAGGGGGCTACACCTTC.

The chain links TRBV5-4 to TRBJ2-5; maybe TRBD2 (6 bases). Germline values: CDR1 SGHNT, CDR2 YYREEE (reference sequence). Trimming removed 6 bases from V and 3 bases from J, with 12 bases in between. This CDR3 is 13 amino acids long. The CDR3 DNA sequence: TGTGCCAGCACCCAATCTAGCGAAGAGACCCAGTACTTC. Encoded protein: CASTQSSEETQYF.